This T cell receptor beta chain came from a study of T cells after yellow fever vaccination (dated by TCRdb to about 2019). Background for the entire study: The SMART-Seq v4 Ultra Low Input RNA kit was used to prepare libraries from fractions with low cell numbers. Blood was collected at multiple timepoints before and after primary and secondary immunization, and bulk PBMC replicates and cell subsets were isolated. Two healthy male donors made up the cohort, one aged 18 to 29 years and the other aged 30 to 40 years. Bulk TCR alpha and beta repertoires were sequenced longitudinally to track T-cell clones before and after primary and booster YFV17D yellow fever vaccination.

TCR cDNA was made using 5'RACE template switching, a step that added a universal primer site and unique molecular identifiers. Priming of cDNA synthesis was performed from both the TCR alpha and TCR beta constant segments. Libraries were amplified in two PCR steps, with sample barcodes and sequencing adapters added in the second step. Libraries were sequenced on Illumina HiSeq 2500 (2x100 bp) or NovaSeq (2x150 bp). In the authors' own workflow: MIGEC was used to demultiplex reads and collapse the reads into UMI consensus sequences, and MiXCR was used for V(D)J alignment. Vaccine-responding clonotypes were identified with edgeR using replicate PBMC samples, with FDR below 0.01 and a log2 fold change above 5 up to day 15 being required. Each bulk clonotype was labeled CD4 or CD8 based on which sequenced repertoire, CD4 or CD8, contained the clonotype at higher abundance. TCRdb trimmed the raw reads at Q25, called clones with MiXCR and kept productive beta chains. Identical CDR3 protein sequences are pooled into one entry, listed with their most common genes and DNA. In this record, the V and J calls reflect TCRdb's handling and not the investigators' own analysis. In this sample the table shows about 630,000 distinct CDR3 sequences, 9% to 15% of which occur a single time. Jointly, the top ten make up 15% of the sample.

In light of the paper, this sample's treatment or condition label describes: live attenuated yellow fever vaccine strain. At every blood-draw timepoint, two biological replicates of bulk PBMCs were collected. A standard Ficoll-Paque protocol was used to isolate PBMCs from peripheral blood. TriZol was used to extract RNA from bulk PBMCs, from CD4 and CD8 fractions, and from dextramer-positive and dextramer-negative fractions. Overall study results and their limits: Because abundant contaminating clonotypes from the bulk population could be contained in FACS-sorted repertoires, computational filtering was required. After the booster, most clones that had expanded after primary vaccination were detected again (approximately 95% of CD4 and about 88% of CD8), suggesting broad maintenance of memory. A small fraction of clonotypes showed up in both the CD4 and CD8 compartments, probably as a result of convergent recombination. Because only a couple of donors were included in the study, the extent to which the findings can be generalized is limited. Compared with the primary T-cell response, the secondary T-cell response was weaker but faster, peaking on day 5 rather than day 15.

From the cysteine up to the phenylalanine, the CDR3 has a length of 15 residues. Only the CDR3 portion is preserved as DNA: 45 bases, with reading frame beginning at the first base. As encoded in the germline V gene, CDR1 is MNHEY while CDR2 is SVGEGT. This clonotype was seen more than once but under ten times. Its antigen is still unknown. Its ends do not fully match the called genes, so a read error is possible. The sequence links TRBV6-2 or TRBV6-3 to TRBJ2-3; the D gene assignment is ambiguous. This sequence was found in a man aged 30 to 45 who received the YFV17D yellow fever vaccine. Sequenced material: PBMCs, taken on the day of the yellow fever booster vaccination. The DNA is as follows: TGTGCCAGCAGCTACTCGCCCTTCCTCAGGGATACGCAGTATTTT. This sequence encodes CASSYSPFLRDTQYF.